These 13 T cell receptor beta chains were all obtained from the same sample, sequenced in a study of Ad26.COV2.S vaccination and SARS-CoV-2 variants. Regarding treatment: roughly 18 received Ad26.COV2.S at low or high dose, single or two shots; several received placebo; per-sample allocation not given. Day 63 following the first vaccine or placebo injection was when the samples were taken. Data came from immunoSEQ multiplex PCR; TCRdb stores just in-frame clones and leaves some out. The top ten hold about 1.5% of the sample, which has roughly 700,000 clones, about 89% seen once. Sequencing was performed on peripheral blood, taken in a trial of Ad26.COV2.S vaccine versus placebo. The receptor set was obtained from a person aged 18-60 years who received the Ad26.COV2.S COVID-19 vaccine or a placebo.

This sequence joins TRBV6-2 or TRBV6-3 and TRBJ2-7; 8 positions match TRBD2. In germline, CDR1 is MNHEY, CDR2 SVGEGT. The CDR3 loop spans 15 amino acids. Unmatched junction bases numbered 12, after V lost 5 bases and J lost 6 bases. This CDR3 is CASSPPGGGNAEQYF. The CDR3 nucleotides are TGTGCCAGCAGTCCCCCGGGCGGGGGGAACGCCGAGCAGTACTTC.

The gene calls are TRBV3-1 (or the pseudogene TRBV3-2) and TRBJ1-1, with D possibly matching TRBD1 (5 bases). V dropped 4 bases and J dropped 6 bases, with 12 bases sitting between them. The CDR3 runs 13 residues. From germline, CDR1 is LGHDT and CDR2 YNNKEL (reference sequence). The CDR3 is CASSPTAPAEAFF. The CDR3 bases are TGTGCCAGCAGCCCGACAGCTCCCGCTGAAGCTTTCTTT.

The chain links TRBV6-6 to TRBJ2-1; 8 bases line up with TRBD1. CDR1 and CDR2 (germline): MNHNY, SVGAGI (reference sequence). CDR3 length: 15 residues. Unmatched junction bases numbered 1, after V lost 2 bases and J lost 1 base. The CDR3 coding sequence is TGTGCCAGCAGTTACAGGGACAGGTCCTACAATGAGCAGTTCTTC. It yields the protein CASSYRDRSYNEQFF.

This rearrangement joins TRBV28 to TRBJ2-5; 7 nucleotides agree with TRBD1. The ends lost 2 bases at V and 1 base at J; junction bases unmatched: 4. The CDR3 is 15 residues long. From germline, CDR1 is MDHEN and CDR2 SYDVKM. CDR3 nucleotide sequence: TGTGCCAGCAGTTTACGACAGGGTGGCCAAGAGACCCAGTACTTC. Its translation: CASSLRQGGQETQYF.

J is TRBJ1-1 and V is TRBV4-1; no clear D gene. Trimming shortened V by 0 bases and J by 0 bases, and 8 bases separated the two germline ends. This CDR3 is 15 amino acids long. Germline CDR1 reads MGHRA; CDR2 reads YSYEKL. The DNA of the CDR3 is TGCGCCAGCAGCCAAGAGAACAGATTGAACACTGAAGCTTTCTTT. Protein product: CASSQENRLNTEAFF.

The sample holds one count of this clone. The gene calls are TRBV29-1 and TRBJ2-3; a possible D gene is TRBD1 (5 bases). The V end was cut by 6 bases, the J end by 0 bases, with 10 bases between. Germline CDR1 reads SQVTM; CDR2 reads ANQGSEA. The CDR3 covers 13 residues. This CDR3 is CSVAGLSTDTQYF. In DNA, the CDR3 is TGCAGCGTCGCAGGGCTGAGCACAGATACGCAGTATTTT.

The J gene is TRBJ2-5, the V gene TRBV18; 9 positions match TRBD1. The V and J ends lost 3 bases and 3 bases, in that order; junction bases with no gene match: 2. Germline CDR1 is KGHSH and CDR2 is LQKENI. CDR3 size: 14 residues. CDR3 region: CASSPGTGKETQYF. CDR3 nucleotide sequence: TGTGCCAGCTCACCCGGGACAGGGAAAGAGACCCAGTACTTC. Drawing the rest from reference TRBV18 and TRBJ2-5, the complete variable domain is NAGVMQNPRHLVRRRGQEARLRCSPMKGHSHVYWYRQLPEEGLKFMVYLQKENIIDESGMPKERFSAEFPKEGPSILRIQQVVRGDSAAYFCASSPGTGKETQYFGPGTRLLVL.

The rearrangement links TRBV3-1 (or the pseudogene TRBV3-2) to TRBJ1-2; D is undetermined. V shed 4 bases and J shed 4 bases, with 16 bases lying between them. The germline V gene has CDR1 LGHDT and CDR2 YNNKEL (reference sequence). The CDR3 length is 15 residues. The CDR3 sequence: CASSLRGRDLYGYTF. Here the CDR3 DNA reads TGTGCCAGCAGCCTTAGAGGTCGGGATCTCTATGGCTACACCTTC.

The rearrangement joins TRBV19 to TRBJ2-7; 11 positions agree with TRBD1. The CDR3 is 14 amino acids. Germline V gives CDR1 LNHDA, CDR2 SQIVND (reference sequence). Unmatched junction bases numbered 4, after V lost 5 bases and J lost 4 bases. CDR3 bases: TGTGCCAGTAGTCCGGGGACAGGGGGGTACGAGCAGTACTTC. Translation gives CASSPGTGGYEQYF. Full variable domain (remainder filled in from reference TRBV19 and TRBJ2-7): DGGITQSPKYLFRKEGQNVTLSCEQNLNHDAMYWYRQDPGQGLRLIYYSQIVNDFQKGDIAEGYSVSREKKESFPLTVTSAQKNPTAFYLCASSPGTGGYEQYFGPGTRLTVT.

The V call is TRBV10-3, the J call TRBJ2-7, with no clear D. V was pared by 0 bases and J by 1 base, with 10 bases between. CDR3 size: 15 residues. Germline-derived CDR1 and CDR2 are ENHRY and SYGVKD. CDR3 in DNA: TGTGCCATCAGTGAGTCCGCCTCGCCGTCCTACGAGCAGTACTTC. It codes for CAISESASPSYEQYF.

This chain uses TRBV2 with TRBJ1-2, with 7 bases lining up with TRBD1. This CDR3 has 15 amino acids. V was clipped by 8 bases and J by 2 bases; unmatched bases: 11. Germline loops: CDR1 SNHLY, CDR2 FYNNEI. The CDR3 bases are TGTGCCAGCTCAAAAGGGGGCACCCCGAACTATGGCTACACCTTC. Its protein product is CASSKGGTPNYGYTF.

This chain connects TRBV6-5 to TRBJ1-5; D not resolved. Trimming removed 0 bases at V and 2 bases at J, with 8 bases between. There are 15 residues in the CDR3. The V gene's germline CDR1 is MNHEY and CDR2 SVGAGI. The CDR3 is CASSYSGKGNQPQHF. The CDR3 coding sequence is TGTGCCAGCAGTTACTCGGGGAAGGGCAATCAGCCCCAGCATTTT.

The chain carries TRBV11-2 and TRBJ2-7; a possible D gene is TRBD2 (6 bases). The germline V gene has CDR1 SGHAT and CDR2 FQNNGV. The CDR3 spans 17 residues. V was shortened by 4 bases and J by 6 bases, with 25 bases between the two germline ends. Here the CDR3 DNA reads TGTGCCAGCAGCTCGAGCCCGTTCAGGGTGGGGGGAGTCGAGCAGTACTTC. This codes for CASSSSPFRVGGVEQYF.